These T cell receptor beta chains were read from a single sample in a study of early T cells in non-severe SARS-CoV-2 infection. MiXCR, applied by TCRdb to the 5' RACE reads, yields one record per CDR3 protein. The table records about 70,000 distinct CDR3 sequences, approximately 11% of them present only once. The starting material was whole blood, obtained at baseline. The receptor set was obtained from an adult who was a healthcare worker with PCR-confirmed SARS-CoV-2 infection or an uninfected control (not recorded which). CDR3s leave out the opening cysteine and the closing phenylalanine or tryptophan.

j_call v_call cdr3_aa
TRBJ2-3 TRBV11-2 ASSLEPHSRRGDTQY
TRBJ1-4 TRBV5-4 ASSPQPPGSNEKLF
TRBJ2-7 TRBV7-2 ASSSRVHEQY
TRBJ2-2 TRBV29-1 SVGTGASNTGELF
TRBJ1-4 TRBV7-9 ASSWGTSNEKLF
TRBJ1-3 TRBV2 ASRAGTFSGNTIY
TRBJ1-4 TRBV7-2 ASSLVAASNEKLF
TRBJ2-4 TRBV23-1 ASSQTSRDRGPVTKNIQY
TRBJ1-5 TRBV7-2 ASSLNNNQPQH
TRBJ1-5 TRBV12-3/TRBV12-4 ASSKGTGGEQPQH
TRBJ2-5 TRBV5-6 ASSLVGAGGGETQY
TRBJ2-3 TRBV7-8 ASSLGATPAGPSTDTQY